Below, 20 T cell receptor beta chains from the same sample are listed, as sequenced in a study of blood T cell repertoires in COVID-19. Sequenced by immunoSEQ multiplex PCR; TCRdb stores in-frame clones only, minus some. The repertoire consists of 300,000 to 400,000 clones, with more than 75% occurring once and the leading ten covering 1.2%. Source material: PBMCs or T cells enriched from blood (not recorded which). These receptors all come from a woman between 18 and 29 years old who had recovered from COVID-19.

V and J are TRBV5-4 and TRBJ1-2; TRBD1 agrees at 11 bases. The CDR3 consists of 15 residues. Trimming at V came to 1 base and at J to 2 bases, leaving 1 base not matched to a gene. Germline assignment: CDR1 SGHNT and CDR2 YYREEE (reference sequence). Here the CDR3 DNA reads TGTGCCAGCAGCTTGAGGGACAGGGGGAACTATGGCTACACCTTC. Translated: CASSLRDRGNYGYTF. The full variable domain, completed using reference TRBV5-4 and TRBJ1-2, is ETGVTQSPTHLIKTRGQQVTLRCSSQSGHNTVSWYQQALGQGPQFIFQYYREEENGRGNFPPRFSGLQFPNYSSELNVNALELDDSALYLCASSLRDRGNYGYTFGSGTRLTVV.

The J gene is TRBJ1-6, the V gene TRBV28; a possible D gene is TRBD1 (6 bases). V was trimmed by 7 bases and J by 7 bases, leaving 14 bases between them. The CDR3 consists of 14 residues. Germline lookup yields CDR1 MDHEN and CDR2 SYDVKM. CDR3 sequence (DNA): TGTGCCAGCACTACGCGGGGGGCGAATTCACCCCTCCACTTT. This encodes CASTTRGANSPLHF.

The J gene is TRBJ1-5, the V gene TRBV6-5, with 9 nucleotides matching TRBD1. V shed 6 bases, J shed 2 bases, and the junction held 5 bases outside the gene matches. The germline V gene has CDR1 MNHEY and CDR2 SVGAGI. CDR3 length equals 15 residues. CDR3 sequence (DNA): TGTGCCAGCAGCACGGACAGGGGAGGCAATCAGCCCCAGCATTTT. Translated: CASSTDRGGNQPQHF.

The V gene is TRBV30, the J gene TRBJ1-3; no clear D gene. This CDR3 is 14 amino acids long. Deletions cut 0 bases from V and 5 bases from J, with 11 bases between. CDR1 is GTSNPN, CDR2 SVGIG, per germline (reference sequence). CDR3 sequence: CAWSVVQRRNTIYF. DNA for the CDR3: TGTGCCTGGAGTGTAGTACAGCGGAGAAACACCATATATTTT.

The CDR3 DNA follows: TGCAGCGTTGCCGGACAGTTGAAGCACTCTGGGGCCAACGTCCTGACTTTC. Translating it yields CSVAGQLKHSGANVLTF. V is TRBV29-1 and J is TRBJ2-6, with TRBD1 as a possible D gene (6 bases). Per germline, CDR1 SQVTM and CDR2 ANQGSEA. V was clipped by 4 bases and J by 0 bases, with 16 bases between them. CDR3 length: 17 residues.

The rearrangement links TRBV5-5 to TRBJ2-7; the D gene is possibly TRBD1 (5 bases). The CDR3 extends over 12 amino acids. Germline V lookup: CDR1 SGHKS, CDR2 YYEKEE (reference sequence). V shed 3 bases and J shed 6 bases, with 10 bases lying between them. In DNA, the CDR3 is TGTGCCAGCAGCTCCGCAGGGATCGAGCAGTACTTC. Amino acids: CASSSAGIEQYF.

CDR3 sequence reads: CASGRVSSEAFF. The CDR3, as DNA: TGTGCCAGCGGCAGGGTTTCGTCTGAAGCTTTCTTT. The chain joins TRBV6-5 to TRBJ1-1, with TRBD1 as a possible D gene (5 bases). With 8 bases removed from V and 6 bases from J, the gap between germline ends came to 13 bases. The CDR3 loop spans 12 amino acids. CDR1 and CDR2 from the germline V gene are MNHEY and SVGAGI.

The chain is built from TRBV5-6 and TRBJ1-3, with D possibly being TRBD1 (6 bases). V gave up 4 bases and J gave up 0 bases, with 11 bases separating them. CDR1 is SGHDT, CDR2 YYEEEE, per germline. The CDR3 is 15 residues long. This CDR3 reads CASSKRGGSGNTIYF. The CDR3, as DNA: TGTGCCAGCAGCAAAAGAGGGGGCTCTGGAAACACCATATATTTT.

The chain has TRBV18 and TRBJ1-4; no clear D gene. Deletions cut 3 bases from V and 4 bases from J, with 9 bases between. Germline V gene data show CDR1 as KGHSH and CDR2 as LQKENI. CDR3 length: 14 residues. The CDR3 loop reads CASSPIGVNEKLFF. The CDR3 DNA is TGTGCCAGCTCACCCATTGGAGTTAATGAAAAACTGTTTTTT.

This rearrangement joins TRBV7-9 to TRBJ2-7; D is ambiguous. Germline CDR1 SEHNR, CDR2 FQNEAQ (reference sequence). The V end was cut by 1 base, the J end by 2 bases, with 9 bases between. The CDR3 length is 14 residues. The CDR3 DNA reads TGTGCCAGCAGCTTAGGACCGAGGACCTACGAGCAGTACTTC. This encodes CASSLGPRTYEQYF.

The chain is built from TRBV5-1 and TRBJ1-2, with TRBD1 matching over 7 bases. Germline values: CDR1 SGHRS, CDR2 YFSETQ. J lost 4 bases, V lost 1 base, and 4 bases had no gene match. This CDR3 has 14 amino acids. CDR3 amino acids: CASSLTGASYGYTF. The CDR3 region has the DNA TGCGCCAGCAGCTTGACAGGGGCAAGCTATGGCTACACCTTC.

The V call is TRBV10-3, the J call TRBJ1-2; no clear D. Germline V gene sequence: CDR1 ENHRY, CDR2 SYGVKD. The CDR3 sequence is 14 residues long. Trimming pared 6 bases from V and 1 base from J, leaving 12 bases between. CDR3 sequence: CAIRPGQVNYGYTF. The CDR3, as DNA: TGTGCCATCAGACCTGGGCAGGTTAACTATGGCTACACCTTC.

This rearrangement joins TRBV30 to TRBJ1-2; possibly TRBD1 for D (6 bases). This CDR3 comprises 12 residues. V gave up 6 bases and J gave up 6 bases, with 14 bases separating them. The germline gives CDR1 GTSNPN, CDR2 SVGIG (reference sequence). The DNA of the CDR3 is TGTGCCTGCCGGGACATTGGGCATGGCTACACCTTC. Translation gives CACRDIGHGYTF.

V is TRBV11-2 and J is TRBJ1-1; D gene unclear. CDR1 is SGHAT, CDR2 FQNNGV, per germline. The V end was cut by 8 bases, the J end by 1 base, with 11 bases between. CDR3 size: 13 residues. The CDR3 DNA sequence: TGTGCCAGCGGCAGGCGGGGGAACACTGAAGCTTTCTTT. Amino acids: CASGRRGNTEAFF.

V gene TRBV5-1 combines with J gene TRBJ1-3; unclear D gene. The CDR3 runs 15 residues. CDR1 is SGHRS and CDR2 is YFSETQ in the germline V gene. The V gene lost 1 base and the J gene lost 1 base, with 9 bases spanning the gap. This CDR3 is CASSLFGESGNTIYF. In nucleotides, the CDR3 is TGCGCCAGCAGCTTGTTCGGGGAATCTGGAAACACCATATATTTT.

V usage is TRBV7-3 and J usage is TRBJ1-2; D might be TRBD1 (6 bases). Germline V CDR1 and CDR2: SGHTA, FQGTGA. With 1 base removed from V and 6 bases from J, the gap between germline ends came to 12 bases. This CDR3 region has 14 residues. This CDR3 is CASSLSGGRDGYTF. The CDR3 bases are TGTGCCAGCAGCTTAAGCGGGGGGCGGGATGGCTACACCTTC.

The V gene is TRBV2, the J gene TRBJ1-1; TRBD1 is a possible D gene (6 bases). Germline CDR1 and CDR2: SNHLY and FYNNEI. The CDR3 has 12 residues. V lost 8 bases and J lost 6, with 13 bases in between. This chain's CDR3 is CASVGQFAEAFF. CDR3 nucleotide sequence: TGTGCCAGCGTCGGACAGTTCGCTGAAGCTTTCTTT.

This rearrangement joins TRBV19 to TRBJ2-1, with D uncertain. V dropped 3 bases and J dropped 7 bases, with 7 bases sitting between them. The germline CDR1 and CDR2 sequences are LNHDA and SQIVND (reference sequence). The CDR3 covers 12 residues. The CDR3 sequence: CASSIGSNEQFF. DNA of the CDR3: TGTGCCAGTAGTATTGGCTCTAATGAGCAGTTCTTC.

A single count supports this clone. This sequence joins TRBV5-4 and TRBJ1-2; D might be TRBD1 (6 bases). The length of the CDR3 is 15 residues. Between the trimmed V and J ends, which lost 2 bases and 0 bases, there was a span of 11 bases. CDR1 SGHNT and CDR2 YYREEE come from the germline V gene (reference sequence). The CDR3 sequence is CASSFGQGSNYGYTF. CDR3 nucleotide sequence: TGTGCCAGCAGCTTCGGGCAGGGGTCTAACTATGGCTACACCTTC.

This rearrangement joins TRBV6-5 to TRBJ1-6; a possible D gene is TRBD1 (5 bases). Germline CDR1 is MNHEY and CDR2 is SVGAGI. Trimming pared 6 bases from V and 9 bases from J, leaving 15 bases between. CDR3 length: 14 residues. The CDR3 loop reads CASREEGLSSPLHF. CDR3 in DNA: TGTGCCAGCAGGGAGGAGGGGCTGAGTTCACCCCTCCACTTT.